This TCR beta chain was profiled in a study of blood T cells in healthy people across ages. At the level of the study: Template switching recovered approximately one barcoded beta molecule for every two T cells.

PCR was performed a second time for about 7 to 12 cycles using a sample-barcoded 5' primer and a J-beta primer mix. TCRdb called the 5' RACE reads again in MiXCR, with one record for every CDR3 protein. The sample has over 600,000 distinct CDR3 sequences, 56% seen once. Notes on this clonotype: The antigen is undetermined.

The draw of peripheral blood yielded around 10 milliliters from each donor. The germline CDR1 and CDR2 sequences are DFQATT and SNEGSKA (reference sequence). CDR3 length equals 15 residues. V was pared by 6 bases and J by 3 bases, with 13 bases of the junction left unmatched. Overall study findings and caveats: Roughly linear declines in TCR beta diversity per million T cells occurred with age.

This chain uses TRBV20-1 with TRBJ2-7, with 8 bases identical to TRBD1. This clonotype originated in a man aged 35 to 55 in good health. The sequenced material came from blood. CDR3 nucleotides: TGCAGTGCCGATTACCTGGACAGGGAGAGCTACGAGCAGTACTTC. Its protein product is CSADYLDRESYEQYF.